Each of the 28 T cell receptor beta chains below was sequenced from the same sample in a study of blood T cell repertoires in COVID-19. TCRdb's copy holds only in-frame clones and misses some; the assay was immunoSEQ multiplex PCR. The profile shows 160,000 or so clones, roughly 93% of them singletons. Source material: peripheral blood. The receptors come from a young man with acute or convalescent COVID-19.

The V gene is TRBV24-1, the J gene TRBJ2-3; 7 positions match TRBD1. With 7 bases clipped from V and 3 bases from J, the junction kept 6 bases outside the gene matches. The CDR3 sequence is 14 residues long. CDR1 is KGHDR, CDR2 SFDVKD, per germline. The CDR3 sequence: CATSRQGGTDTQYF. The CDR3 DNA reads TGTGCCACCAGCCGACAGGGTGGGACAGATACGCAGTATTTT.

This clone turned up a few times. The CDR3 DNA reads as TGTGCCAGTCATCCGGGACAGGGGTTTGGCTACACCTTC. Protein product: CASHPGQGFGYTF. The chain has TRBV19 and TRBJ1-2, with 10 positions matching TRBD1. CDR1 is LNHDA and CDR2 is SQIVND in the germline V gene (reference sequence). This CDR3 comprises 13 residues. V trimming: 8 bases; J trimming: 7 bases; junction bases outside the gene matches: 7.

For the CDR3, the DNA is TGTGCCTGGAGTGTAGGGACAGGTTTCAATCAGCCCCAGCATTTT. Its protein is CAWSVGTGFNQPQHF. The chain recombines TRBV30 with TRBJ1-5, with 8 nucleotides matching TRBD1. J lost 3 bases, V lost 0 bases, and 4 bases had no gene match. Per the germline V gene, CDR1 is GTSNPN and CDR2 is SVGIG (reference sequence). The CDR3 is made up of 15 amino acids.

The V and J genes are TRBV5-1 and TRBJ1-6; 8 positions match TRBD1. Germline-derived CDR1 and CDR2 are SGHRS and YFSETQ. CDR3 length: 23 residues. V lost 3 bases, J lost 0 bases, and 23 bases stayed unmatched. The CDR3: CASSSQGPGTGGSLSSYNSPLHF. CDR3 in DNA: TGCGCCAGCAGCTCCCAAGGTCCCGGGACAGGTGGATCCCTCAGCTCCTATAATTCACCCCTCCACTTT.

This chain uses TRBV10-3 with TRBJ1-5; weak D call: TRBD1 (6 bases). CDR1 and CDR2 from the germline V gene are ENHRY and SYGVKD. Trimming took 2 bases from V and 7 from J, leaving 15 bases between them. The CDR3 is made up of 15 amino acids. DNA of the CDR3: TGTGCCATCAGTGAGACGGACGAGGGGGAACAGCCCCAGCATTTT. Encoded protein: CAISETDEGEQPQHF.

V usage is TRBV24-1 and J usage is TRBJ2-5; possibly TRBD1 for D (6 bases). The CDR3 spans 15 residues. Trimming removed 5 bases from V and 1 base from J, with 13 bases in between. Germline V gene data show CDR1 as KGHDR and CDR2 as SFDVKD. The CDR3 region is CATSGGKGGQETQYF. CDR3 DNA sequence: TGTGCCACCAGTGGGGGTAAAGGGGGCCAAGAGACCCAGTACTTC.

Comment on this clone: The identical CDR3 is also encoded by other nucleotide sequences in the sample. J is TRBJ1-3 and V is TRBV5-6; TRBD1 might be the D (6 bases). The CDR3 has 14 residues. V was clipped by 1 base and J by 1 base, with 6 bases between them. Looked up from germline, CDR1 is SGHDT and CDR2 is YYEEEE. The CDR3: CASSLTGSGNTIYF. CDR3 coding DNA: TGTGCCAGCAGCTTGACAGGGTCTGGAAACACCATATATTTT. Using reference TRBV5-6 and TRBJ1-3 for the parts outside the CDR3, the full variable domain is DAGVTQSPTHLIKTRGQQVTLRCSPKSGHDTVSWYQQALGQGPQFIFQYYEEEERQRGNFPDRFSGHQFPNYSSELNVNALLLGDSALYLCASSLTGSGNTIYFGEGSWLTVV.

The chain is built from TRBV20-1 and TRBJ1-4; no definite D call. The germline CDR1 and CDR2 sequences are DFQATT and SNEGSKA (reference sequence). With 4 bases removed from V and 0 bases from J, the gap between germline ends came to 9 bases. The CDR3 spans 14 residues. For the CDR3, the DNA is TGCAGTGCTATTGAAGCCGCAACTAATGAAAAACTGTTTTTT. The encoded protein is CSAIEAATNEKLFF.

The CDR3 DNA follows: TGTGCCAGCAGTTACTCAGAGGGGGCAGGCAATGAGCAGTTCTTC. Amino acid sequence: CASSYSEGAGNEQFF. The chain carries TRBV6-5 and TRBJ2-1; 7 positions match TRBD1. V was pared by 0 bases and J by 6 bases, with 5 bases of the junction left unmatched. Germline CDR1 reads MNHEY; CDR2 reads SVGAGI. This CDR3 comprises 15 residues.

The gene calls are TRBV7-9 and TRBJ1-3, with D possibly TRBD1 on 5 matching bases. Germline CDR1 SEHNR, CDR2 FQNEAQ (reference sequence). V gave up 2 bases and J gave up 8 bases, with 10 bases separating them. The CDR3 runs 13 residues. The chain's CDR3 is CASSLKQGDTIYF. DNA of the CDR3: TGTGCCAGCAGCTTAAAGCAGGGTGACACCATATATTTT.

A single count supports this clone. DNA of the CDR3: TGTGCCAGCAGCCAAGATTCGCAGGGCCTCGATGGCTACACCTTC. It specifies CASSQDSQGLDGYTF. V gene TRBV14 combines with J gene TRBJ1-2; the D gene is possibly TRBD1 (5 bases). This CDR3 comprises 15 residues. Per germline, CDR1 SGHDN and CDR2 FVKESK. The V and J ends lost 0 bases and 6 bases respectively, with 14 bases between them. Complete variable domain (other parts from reference TRBV14 and TRBJ1-2): EAGVTQFPSHSVIEKGQTVTLRCDPISGHDNLYWYRRVMGKEIKFLLHFVKESKQDESGMPNNRFLAERTGGTYSTLKVQPAELEDSGVYFCASSQDSQGLDGYTFGSGTRLTVV.

The chain employs TRBV18 and TRBJ2-7, with TRBD1 as a possible D gene (7 bases). This CDR3 has 14 amino acids. The germline V and J ends were trimmed by 4 bases and 3 bases, with 13 bases remaining between them. Germline loops: CDR1 KGHSH, CDR2 LQKENI. CDR3 coding DNA: TGTGCCAGCTCACGGGGGGACAGCCTCTACGAGCAGTACTTC. As protein: CASSRGDSLYEQYF.

The chain links TRBV19 to TRBJ1-2; possibly TRBD1 for D (6 bases). The germline V and J ends were trimmed by 5 bases and 2 bases, with 15 bases remaining between them. Looked up from germline, CDR1 is LNHDA and CDR2 is SQIVND (reference sequence). The CDR3 consists of 15 residues. The CDR3 protein is CASSLVLQGNYGYTF. As DNA, the CDR3 is TGTGCCAGTAGTTTGGTCCTTCAGGGGAACTATGGCTACACCTTC. The complete variable domain, with remaining parts taken from reference TRBV19 and TRBJ1-2, reads DGGITQSPKYLFRKEGQNVTLSCEQNLNHDAMYWYRQDPGQGLRLIYYSQIVNDFQKGDIAEGYSVSREKKESFPLTVTSAQKNPTAFYLCASSLVLQGNYGYTFGSGTRLTVV.

The chain recombines TRBV2 with TRBJ2-7, with D perhaps TRBD2 (7 bases). Deletions cut 7 bases from V and 0 bases from J, with 16 bases between. Germline V gene sequence: CDR1 SNHLY, CDR2 FYNNEI. The CDR3 is made up of 15 amino acids. CDR3 sequence (DNA): TGTGCCAGCACGAGGGGGGGGGCGGTCTCCTACGAGCAGTACTTC. The encoded protein is CASTRGGAVSYEQYF.

DNA for the CDR3: TGTGCCAGCAGCTCTGAGCTTGAGGCGCGAAGATCCACCTTC. It encodes CASSSELEARRSTF. The V gene is TRBV7-9, the J gene TRBJ1-2; D unclear. Germline V lookup: CDR1 SEHNR, CDR2 FQNEAQ (reference sequence). The V and J ends lost 4 bases and 13 bases respectively, with 22 bases between them. The CDR3 is 14 residues long. Full variable domain (outside the CDR3, taken from reference TRBV7-9 and TRBJ1-2): DTGVSQNPRHKITKRGQNVTFRCDPISEHNRLYWYRQTLGQGPEFLTYFQNEAQLEKSRLLSDRFSAERPKGSFSTLEIQRTEQGDSAMYLCASSSELEARRSTFGSGTRLTVV.

This chain links TRBV2 with TRBJ1-4; D unclear. Germline V lookup: CDR1 SNHLY, CDR2 FYNNEI. Trimming took 5 bases from V and 8 from J, leaving 9 bases between them. The CDR3 sequence is 12 residues long. The CDR3 DNA reads as TGTGCCAGCAGTCGTCCACGGGAAAAACTGTTTTTT. Translation: CASSRPREKLFF.

This chain links TRBV12-3 or TRBV12-4 with TRBJ2-4; TRBD1 agrees at 9 bases. The CDR3 spans 13 residues. The ends lost 8 bases at V and 7 bases at J; junction bases unmatched: 6. In DNA, the CDR3 is TGTGCCAGCGGTACCGGGACAGGGAACATTCAGTACTTC. It codes for CASGTGTGNIQYF.

The chain recombines TRBV11-2 with TRBJ1-1; 11 bases agree with TRBD1. The germline CDR1 and CDR2 sequences are SGHAT and FQNNGV. The V segment lost 5 bases and the J segment 1 base; nucleotides outside the gene matches: 9. CDR3 length equals 17 residues. In DNA, the CDR3 is TGTGCCAGCAGCCTACAGGGCGGACAGGGGGCGAACACTGAAGCTTTCTTT. It yields the protein CASSLQGGQGANTEAFF.

V is TRBV20-1 and J is TRBJ2-7, with 8 bases lining up with TRBD1. After removal of 3 bases from V and 2 bases from J, the junction contained 6 bases not matched to a gene. This CDR3 is 14 amino acids long. Germline V gene data show CDR1 as DFQATT and CDR2 as SNEGSKA (reference sequence). This chain's CDR3 is CSASAGTGPYEQYF. CDR3 DNA sequence: TGCAGTGCTAGTGCCGGGACAGGACCCTACGAGCAGTACTTC.

Concerning this clone itself: Other DNA sequences in this sample translate to the same CDR3. The CDR3 coding sequence is TGCGCCAGCAGCCTACAGGGGGCGAACACTGAAGCTTTCTTT. Protein: CASSLQGANTEAFF. V and J are TRBV5-1 and TRBJ1-1; 9 bases fit TRBD1. Germline loops: CDR1 SGHRS, CDR2 YFSETQ. The CDR3 contains 14 residues. V dropped 4 bases and J dropped 1; count of bases not matched to a gene: 2.

The J gene is TRBJ1-5, the V gene TRBV19; 7 nucleotides agree with TRBD1. The CDR3 runs to 16 residues. CDR1 LNHDA and CDR2 SQIVND come from the germline V gene (reference sequence). Trimming removed 3 bases from V and 0 bases from J; junction bases left unmatched: 5. The CDR3 is CASSMTGSYSNQPQHF. The CDR3 nucleotides read TGTGCCAGTAGTATGACAGGGTCATATAGCAATCAGCCCCAGCATTTT. Based on the CDR3 plus reference TRBV19 and TRBJ1-5, the full variable domain is DGGITQSPKYLFRKEGQNVTLSCEQNLNHDAMYWYRQDPGQGLRLIYYSQIVNDFQKGDIAEGYSVSREKKESFPLTVTSAQKNPTAFYLCASSMTGSYSNQPQHFGDGTRLSIL.

This clone has only one observation. The chain uses TRBV18 and TRBJ1-2, with 7 bases aligning to TRBD1. Germline values: CDR1 KGHSH, CDR2 LQKENI. Losses at the gene ends were 1 base for V and 4 bases for J; bases not matched to a gene: 6. The CDR3 is 15 amino acids. CDR3 coding DNA: TGTGCCAGCTCACCACGACAGGGCTTCGGCTATGGCTACACCTTC. Translated, it gives CASSPRQGFGYGYTF. The full variable domain, in which reference TRBV18 and TRBJ1-2 provide the parts outside the CDR3, is NAGVMQNPRHLVRRRGQEARLRCSPMKGHSHVYWYRQLPEEGLKFMVYLQKENIIDESGMPKERFSAEFPKEGPSILRIQQVVRGDSAAYFCASSPRQGFGYGYTFGSGTRLTVV.

The rearrangement links TRBV6-2 or TRBV6-3 to TRBJ1-1; D ambiguous. CDR1 and CDR2 from the germline V gene are MNHEY and SVGEGT. V shed 0 bases and J shed 3 bases, with 20 bases lying between them. The CDR3 totals 18 residues. The CDR3 sequence: CASSYSRELRLLDTEAFF. As DNA, the CDR3 is TGTGCCAGCAGTTACTCCCGGGAATTACGCTTATTAGACACTGAAGCTTTCTTT.

The CDR3 DNA follows: TGTGCCAGCAGTGACAGCTTCTACGAGCAGTACTTC. It translates to CASSDSFYEQYF. This chain connects TRBV12-3 or TRBV12-4 to TRBJ2-7; TRBD1 is a possible D gene (5 bases). This CDR3 region has 12 residues. With 5 bases removed from V and 3 bases from J, the gap between germline ends came to 8 bases.

The chain couples TRBV18 to TRBJ2-3; 10 bases map to TRBD1. Germline loops: CDR1 KGHSH, CDR2 LQKENI. The CDR3 covers 16 residues. After removal of 3 bases from V and 1 base from J, the junction contained 4 bases not matched to a gene. The CDR3 region has the DNA TGTGCCAGCTCACCCCATGGACAGGGGGGCACAGATACGCAGTATTTT. This gives the protein CASSPHGQGGTDTQYF.

The gene calls are TRBV5-1 and TRBJ1-2; the match to TRBD1 covers 10 bases. V shed 6 bases and J 2 bases; nucleotides not matched to a gene: 7. Germline lookup yields CDR1 SGHRS and CDR2 YFSETQ. The CDR3 has 15 amino acids. The DNA of the CDR3 is TGCGCCAGCACTGGGACAGGGGCCTTCAACTATGGCTACACCTTC. Translating it yields CASTGTGAFNYGYTF.

The V call is TRBV5-1, the J call TRBJ1-1; D perhaps matches TRBD1 (6 bases). Germline V gene data show CDR1 as SGHRS and CDR2 as YFSETQ. The CDR3 runs 13 residues. Trimming pared 7 bases from V and 1 base from J, leaving 11 bases between. This chain's CDR3 is CASSGQPNTEAFF. In DNA form, the CDR3 reads TGCGCCAGCTCGGGACAACCGAACACTGAAGCTTTCTTT.

The chain recombines TRBV9 with TRBJ1-4; D perhaps matches TRBD1 (6 bases). CDR1 is SGDLS, CDR2 YYNGEE, per germline. The length of the CDR3 is 15 residues. V was cut by 0 bases and J by 8 bases, with 14 bases left in between. In DNA form, the CDR3 reads TGTGCCAGCAGCGTAGAGGGGGGGAGTAAGGAAAAACTGTTTTTT. It yields the protein CASSVEGGSKEKLFF.